This entry concerns a single TCR beta chain. Its target is not known. People who had autoimmune disease history or systemic immunosuppression were excluded. Samples of blood were obtained at baseline, on cycle 4 day 1, and on cycle 7 day 1. These data are taken from a study of OX40 agonist ivuxolimab in advanced cancers. Turning to the study itself: It was ivuxolimab, an agonistic anti-OX40 (CD134) antibody, that patients were treated with.

Measured with immunoSEQ multiplex PCR; TCRdb has only the in-frame clones, and not every one. The data show over 14,000 clones, with roughly nine tenths seen just once and 20% to 30% held by the top ten. Trimming took 3 bases from V and 5 from J; bases not matched to a gene: 6. Germline V gene sequence: CDR1 SGHTS, CDR2 YDEGEE. The CDR3 loop spans 15 amino acids. The study's findings and limits: Expanded clones were, on average, more numerous among CD8+ T cells than CD4+.

The sequence came from an adult with an advanced solid tumor such as melanoma, head and neck, liver or kidney cancer. The rearrangement joins TRBV5-8 to TRBJ2-1; 9 bases map to TRBD2. This specimen consisted of CD4+ or CD8+ T cells sorted from blood, obtained in a trial of the OX40 agonist ivuxolimab. The CDR3 DNA is TGTGCCAGCAGCTCGAGGACTAGCGTAAACAATGAGCAGTTCTTC. This codes for CASSSRTSVNNEQFF. Full variable domain (missing parts from reference TRBV5-8 and TRBJ2-1): EAGVTQSPTHLIKTRGQQATLRCSPISGHTSVYWYQQALGLGLQFLLWYDEGEERNRGNFPPRFSGRQFPNYSSELNVNALELEDSALYLCASSSRTSVNNEQFFGPGTRLTVL.